These 8 T cell receptor beta chains were all obtained from the same sample, sequenced in a study of cytomegalovirus exposure and HLA in healthy donors. It was with 60 Vbeta and 13 Jbeta primers that the PCR ran. Measured with immunoSEQ multiplex PCR; TCRdb has only the in-frame clones, and not every one. The top ten clones hold over 1.5% of a sample with 160,000 or so clones, 80% to 85% of them seen once. The sequencing input was PBMCs. These receptors came from a young woman in good health and CMV-seronegative.

This clone was counted once. This sequence joins TRBV6-1 and TRBJ2-5; 9 positions match TRBD1. The J call could be wrong; TRBJ2-7 is a better fit for the DNA end. Germline V gene lookup returns CDR1 MNHNS and CDR2 SASEGT. This CDR3 contains 13 residues. The CDR3, as DNA: TGTGCCAGCAGCCGGGACAGGGCCTACGAGCAGTACTTC. It specifies CASSRDRAYEQYF.

V and J are TRBV6-1 and TRBJ2-7; 8 bases align to TRBD2. J was trimmed by 6 bases and V by 8 bases; bases with no gene match: 12. Germline V gene lookup returns CDR1 MNHNS and CDR2 SASEGT. The CDR3 sequence is 14 residues long. The CDR3 here is CASGTGGGTSEQYF. CDR3 bases: TGTGCCAGCGGTACGGGGGGGGGCACATCCGAGCAGTACTTC.

J is TRBJ2-2 and V is TRBV5-4; D perhaps matches TRBD2 (5 bases). The CDR3 sequence is 14 residues long. V dropped 4 bases and J dropped 4 bases, with 11 bases sitting between them. The germline gives CDR1 SGHNT, CDR2 YYREEE (reference sequence). The CDR3 protein is CASSLRRTTGELFF. The CDR3 nucleotides are TGTGCCAGCAGCCTGAGGAGGACCACCGGGGAGCTGTTTTTT.

The genes are TRBV30 and TRBJ1-2; D not resolved. This CDR3 has 12 residues. Germline lookup yields CDR1 GTSNPN and CDR2 SVGIG (reference sequence). Trimming pared 1 base from V and 3 bases from J, leaving 6 bases between. The DNA for the CDR3 is TGTGCCTGGAGTGGCCGGGACTATGGCTACACCTTC. It translates to CAWSGRDYGYTF.

The chain couples TRBV9 to TRBJ2-2, with 7 bases identical to TRBD1. The CDR3 sequence is 15 residues long. Trimming took 0 bases from V and 1 from J; bases not matched to a gene: 0. The V gene's germline CDR1 is SGDLS and CDR2 YYNGEE. The CDR3 nucleotides read TGTGCCAGCAGCGTAGCAGGGGGGAACACCGGGGAGCTGTTTTTT. This gives the protein CASSVAGGNTGELFF.

This chain joins TRBV19 and TRBJ1-5; 7 positions match TRBD1. CDR3 length equals 17 residues. The V segment lost 5 bases and the J segment 5 bases; nucleotides outside the gene matches: 15. Per the germline V gene, CDR1 is LNHDA and CDR2 is SQIVND (reference sequence). The CDR3 here is CASSGGPEGAYYQPQHF. In DNA form, the CDR3 reads TGTGCCAGTAGTGGGGGACCCGAGGGGGCATATTATCAGCCCCAGCATTTT.

This rearrangement joins TRBV5-6 to TRBJ2-7, with 8 bases matching TRBD1. The CDR3 extends over 14 amino acids. Looked up from germline, CDR1 is SGHDT and CDR2 is YYEEEE. V was pared by 4 bases and J by 3 bases, with 6 bases of the junction left unmatched. The CDR3 loop is CASSHGTGRYEQYF. The CDR3, as DNA: TGTGCCAGCAGCCACGGGACAGGACGCTACGAGCAGTACTTC. The whole variable domain, filled in from reference TRBV5-6 and TRBJ2-7, reads DAGVTQSPTHLIKTRGQQVTLRCSPKSGHDTVSWYQQALGQGPQFIFQYYEEEERQRGNFPDRFSGHQFPNYSSELNVNALLLGDSALYLCASSHGTGRYEQYFGPGTRLTVT.

Only a few counts were recorded for this clone. The chain is built from TRBV5-1 and TRBJ1-4, with 7 bases identical to TRBD1. Germline trimming cut 4 bases from V and 4 bases from J; bases unmatched to any gene: 4. The CDR3 length is 14 residues. Germline CDR1 reads SGHRS; CDR2 reads YFSETQ. In DNA form, the CDR3 reads TGCGCCAGCAGCCCACAGGGGTTTAATGAAAAACTGTTTTTT. It encodes CASSPQGFNEKLFF.